What follows are 19 T cell receptor beta chains derived from one specimen sequenced in a study of blood T cell repertoires in COVID-19. Libraries were prepared by immunoSEQ multiplex PCR; TCRdb keeps only in-frame clonotypes and omits some of them. This sample has about 180,000 clones, with 70% to 90% found just once. Source material: peripheral blood. These receptors originate from a human donor with active or convalescent COVID-19. The donor label of this sample is uncertain.

The J gene is TRBJ1-1, the V gene TRBV7-6; 8 positions agree with TRBD1. Unmatched junction bases numbered 5, after V lost 2 bases and J lost 3 bases. The germline V gene encodes CDR1 SGHVS and CDR2 FNYEAQ. CDR3 length: 15 residues. CDR3 amino acids: CASSLFRGRDTEAFF. CDR3 bases: TGTGCCAGCAGCTTATTCAGGGGGCGCGACACTGAAGCTTTCTTT.

CDR3 protein: CASSVGGGVSAQFF. In nucleotides, the CDR3 is TGTGCCAGCAGCGTAGGAGGGGGGGTTAGTGCGCAGTTCTTC. This chain links TRBV9 with TRBJ2-1, with D maybe TRBD2 (7 bases). The V end was cut by 0 bases, the J end by 12 bases, with 16 bases between. Germline assignment: CDR1 SGDLS and CDR2 YYNGEE. The CDR3 covers 14 residues.

This clone was recorded once. Written as DNA, the CDR3 is TGTGCCAGCAGGGGACGACAGGGAAACAATGAGCAGTTCTTC. Protein: CASRGRQGNNEQFF. The rearrangement links TRBV6-5 to TRBJ2-1; 7 nucleotides agree with TRBD1. The CDR3 runs to 14 residues. CDR1 is MNHEY and CDR2 is SVGAGI in the germline V gene. With 6 bases clipped from V and 5 bases from J, the junction kept 7 bases outside the gene matches.

The chain is built from TRBV4-3 and TRBJ2-5, with 7 bases that match TRBD2. The CDR3 covers 15 residues. V was pared by 0 bases and J by 1 base, with 2 bases of the junction left unmatched. Germline CDR1 and CDR2: LGHNA and YSLEER. CDR3 DNA: TGCGCCAGCAGCCAAGAAGGGAGGGCCCAAGAGACCCAGTACTTC. Residues: CASSQEGRAQETQYF.

The chain joins TRBV10-3 to TRBJ1-1; D is possibly TRBD1 (5 bases). V shed 10 bases and J shed 2 bases, with 14 bases lying between them. Germline CDR1 ENHRY, CDR2 SYGVKD. The CDR3 runs 13 residues. The CDR3 DNA sequence: TGTGCCACCCAAGACAGCCTAAACACTGAAGCTTTCTTT. It codes for CATQDSLNTEAFF.

The rearrangement links TRBV27 to TRBJ2-7, with TRBD1 identical over 9 bases. Germline loops: CDR1 MNHEY, CDR2 SMNVEV (reference sequence). V lost 8 bases to trimming and J lost 2 bases; unmatched junction nucleotides: 16. This CDR3 region has 17 residues. The CDR3 sequence: CASHPGTGKRSAYEQYF. In nucleotides, the CDR3 is TGTGCCAGCCACCCCGGGACAGGGAAGAGGTCGGCCTACGAGCAGTACTTC.

This chain links TRBV18 with TRBJ2-5; 7 nucleotides match TRBD2. CDR1 is KGHSH and CDR2 is LQKENI in the germline V gene. V was pared by 1 base and J by 4 bases, with 6 bases of the junction left unmatched. The CDR3 has 15 residues. The CDR3 loop is CASSPLREGRETQYF. For the CDR3, the DNA is TGTGCCAGCTCACCACTCAGGGAGGGACGAGAGACCCAGTACTTC.

This chain connects TRBV28 to TRBJ1-1; D is possibly TRBD1 (6 bases). V lost 2 bases, J lost 6 bases, and 10 bases lay in between. The V gene's germline CDR1 is MDHEN and CDR2 SYDVKM. The CDR3 totals 13 residues. CDR3 DNA: TGTGCCAGCAGTTTAGGCGGGGGCCCTGAAGCTTTCTTT. Translation gives CASSLGGGPEAFF.

The J gene is TRBJ2-2, the V gene TRBV14; 8 bases fit TRBD2. Trimming took 1 base from V and 3 from J; bases not matched to a gene: 13. The CDR3 extends over 19 amino acids. Looked up from germline, CDR1 is SGHDN and CDR2 is FVKESK. This CDR3 is CASSQGVTSAPRDTGELFF. The DNA of the CDR3 is TGTGCCAGCAGCCAAGGGGTGACTAGCGCCCCCCGGGACACCGGGGAGCTGTTTTTT.

About this clone: At the DNA level, this CDR3 is encoded by other sequences in the same sample as well. CDR3 amino acids: CASSVASYNEQFF. CDR3 nucleotides: TGTGCCAGCAGCGTAGCTTCCTACAATGAGCAGTTCTTC. This rearrangement joins TRBV9 to TRBJ2-1; no definite D call. The CDR3 totals 13 residues. CDR1 and CDR2 (germline): SGDLS, YYNGEE. The V and J ends lost 0 bases and 1 base respectively, with 2 bases between them.

The chain uses TRBV24-1 and TRBJ1-5, with 7 positions matching TRBD1. The CDR3 has 15 residues. In germline, CDR1 is KGHDR, CDR2 SFDVKD. V lost 6 bases to trimming and J lost 5 bases; unmatched junction nucleotides: 9. The CDR3 DNA reads TGTGCCACCAGTTCTCGACAGGGAGGCGATCAGCCCCAGCATTTT. It codes for CATSSRQGGDQPQHF.

V is TRBV7-2 and J is TRBJ1-2, with TRBD1 matching 7 bases. This CDR3 spans 13 amino acids. Per germline, CDR1 SGHTA and CDR2 FQGNSA. V lost 6 bases, J lost 7 bases, and 8 bases stayed unmatched. The CDR3 is CASSLERQGGYTF. In DNA form, the CDR3 reads TGTGCCAGCAGTCTAGAGAGACAGGGTGGCTACACCTTC.

This chain uses TRBV7-2 with TRBJ1-6; the D gene is possibly TRBD1 (5 bases). Germline V CDR1 and CDR2: SGHTA, FQGNSA. The CDR3 is 15 amino acids. V lost 1 base, J lost 10 bases, and 14 bases lay in between. The CDR3 nucleotides read TGTGCCAGCAGCTTAGTTCGGGGGTCGGGGTCACCCCTCCACTTT. This translates into CASSLVRGSGSPLHF.

The chain employs TRBV4-1 and TRBJ1-2; 8 nucleotides line up with TRBD1. V trimming: 0 bases; J trimming: 7 bases; junction bases outside the gene matches: 13. The germline V gene has CDR1 MGHRA and CDR2 YSYEKL. The CDR3 consists of 17 residues. CDR3 nucleotides: TGCGCCAGCAGCCAAGAACTCCCCCAGGGGGCTTTAGGTGGCTACACCTTC. This codes for CASSQELPQGALGGYTF.

V usage is TRBV18 and J usage is TRBJ1-3; TRBD1 might be the D (6 bases). The CDR3 covers 17 residues. The V end lost 3 bases, the J end lost 0 bases, and 15 bases lay between the germline ends. Germline loops: CDR1 KGHSH, CDR2 LQKENI. Written as DNA, the CDR3 is TGTGCCAGCTCACCTGCGGCAGGGGTGTACTCTGGAAACACCATATATTTT. It encodes CASSPAAGVYSGNTIYF.

V gene TRBV7-8 combines with J gene TRBJ1-3; tentatively, D is TRBD1 (6 bases). Germline V gene data show CDR1 as SGHVS and CDR2 as FQNEAQ. The CDR3 extends over 13 amino acids. The V end was cut by 5 bases, the J end by 4 bases, with 9 bases between. The CDR3 protein is CASSRTEGNTIYF. CDR3 sequence (DNA): TGTGCCAGCAGCCGGACAGAGGGAAACACCATATATTTT.

The chain couples TRBV28 to TRBJ1-2; D not resolved. Looked up from germline, CDR1 is MDHEN and CDR2 is SYDVKM. Trimming cost V 3 bases and J 6 bases, with 23 bases left between them. The CDR3 is made up of 17 amino acids. The CDR3 is CASSFFDIKAKFNGYTF. The CDR3 bases are TGTGCCAGCAGTTTTTTCGACATAAAGGCGAAATTTAATGGCTACACCTTC.

V is TRBV5-4 and J is TRBJ2-7; 9 positions agree with TRBD1. Germline assignment: CDR1 SGHNT and CDR2 YYREEE (reference sequence). The CDR3 spans 16 residues. J was trimmed by 3 bases and V by 4 bases; bases with no gene match: 11. The DNA for the CDR3 is TGTGCCAGCAGCCAGACTGACAGGGGGGAAGGCTACGAGCAGTACTTC. It is translated as CASSQTDRGEGYEQYF.

The chain links TRBV6-1 to TRBJ2-7; 12 bases align to TRBD2. Germline-derived CDR1 and CDR2 are MNHNS and SASEGT. The CDR3 contains 14 residues. The J segment lost 5 bases and the V segment lost 2 bases, leaving 1 base of the junction unmatched. CDR3 sequence: CASSERTSGDEQYF. DNA of the CDR3: TGTGCCAGCAGTGAACGGACTAGCGGGGACGAGCAGTACTTC.